The entry below describes one T cell receptor (beta chain). Its antigen remains unknown. A second 7 to 11 cycle PCR used barcoded and J-beta primers. The authors tagged each cDNA molecule using a template-switch adaptor with 12 random nucleotides. TCRdb reanalysed the 5' RACE reads using MiXCR and keeps one entry per CDR3 protein. Of 1.2 million to 1.5 million distinct CDR3 sequences in the sample, 42% were seen once. The sample originates from a study of blood T cells in healthy people across ages. The CDR3 has 16 residues. Germline V gene data show CDR1 as MGHDK and CDR2 as SYGVNS. J lost 5 bases, V lost 3 bases, and 8 bases had no gene match. Study-wide results and limits: The fall in TCR beta diversity per million T cells was roughly linear with age. For the donors, CMV status was unknown and possibly confounded expanded clonotype changes.

The receptor was isolated from a woman aged 18-30 years in good health. Material: blood. The chain is built from TRBV25-1 and TRBJ1-2, with TRBD1 identical over 11 bases. CDR3 DNA sequence: TGTGCCAGCAGTGATCCAGATGGACAGGGGGCTTATGGCTACACCTTC. It is translated as CASSDPDGQGAYGYTF.